This is a list of T cell receptor beta chains from one sample in a study of T-cell reconstitution after alpha-beta-depleted transplantation in children. In TCRdb, the PCR reads were re-called with MiXCR into one record per CDR3 protein. The sample lists about 98,000 distinct CDR3 sequences, 23% seen once, with 20% to 25% in the top ten. The sample was PBMCs, taken before TCRalphabeta/CD19-depleted stem cell transplant. Receptors were obtained from a boy aged 2 to 10 with acute lymphoblastic leukemia, due to receive a stem cell transplant. CDR3s include the opening cysteine and the closing phenylalanine or tryptophan. A D gene is named only where the DNA matches it firmly. Size is stated for part of the rows, as once, few or many counts, or as a class when the clone is expanded.

clone size: .; J gene: TRBJ2-1; D gene: .; V gene: TRBV28; CDR3 protein: CASRRVHKYNEQFF; CDR3 DNA: TGTGCCAGCAGGAGGGTTCACAAATACAATGAGCAGTTCTTC
clone size: .; J gene: TRBJ2-7; D gene: .; V gene: TRBV28; CDR3 protein: CASRWTRSSYEQYF; CDR3 DNA: TGTGCCAGCAGATGGACTCGGAGCTCCTACGAGCAGTACTTC
clone size: .; J gene: TRBJ2-5; D gene: .; V gene: TRBV5-6; CDR3 protein: CASSLGGFWYQETQYF; CDR3 DNA: TGTGCCAGCAGCTTGGGGGGGTTTTGGTACCAAGAGACCCAGTACTTC
clone size: few; J gene: TRBJ2-5; D gene: .; V gene: TRBV20-1; CDR3 protein: CSASRGTEGETQYF; CDR3 DNA: TGCAGTGCTAGCCGGGGGACGGAAGGGGAGACCCAGTACTTC
clone size: many; J gene: TRBJ2-3; D gene: TRBD2; V gene: TRBV7-2; CDR3 protein: CASSSRGLAETDTQYF; CDR3 DNA: TGTGCCAGCAGCTCGAGAGGACTAGCGGAGACAGATACGCAGTATTTT
clone size: .; J gene: TRBJ2-7; D gene: .; V gene: TRBV11-2; CDR3 protein: CASSLDGGKGQYEQYF; CDR3 DNA: TGTGCCAGCAGCTTAGATGGCGGAAAAGGCCAGTACGAGCAGTACTTC
clone size: .; J gene: TRBJ2-1; D gene: .; V gene: TRBV9; CDR3 protein: CASSVGVSYPYNEQFF; CDR3 DNA: TGTGCCAGCAGCGTAGGGGTCTCCTACCCCTACAATGAGCAGTTCTTC
clone size: .; J gene: TRBJ2-2; D gene: .; V gene: TRBV3-1; CDR3 protein: CASSPSANTGQLFF; CDR3 DNA: TGTGCCAGCAGCCCCTCCGCGAACACCGGGCAGCTGTTTTTT
clone size: .; J gene: TRBJ2-5; D gene: .; V gene: TRBV14; CDR3 protein: CASSQDSKLGLARQETQYF; CDR3 DNA: TGTGCCAGCAGCCAAGACTCGAAGCTTGGGCTAGCGCGCCAAGAGACCCAGTACTTC
clone size: few; J gene: TRBJ2-3; D gene: .; V gene: TRBV5-1; CDR3 protein: CASSLWAGQDTQYF; CDR3 DNA: TGCGCCAGCAGCTTGTGGGCAGGGCAAGATACGCAGTATTTT
clone size: many; J gene: TRBJ2-1; D gene: .; V gene: TRBV7-2; CDR3 protein: CASSSVTSSYNEQFF; CDR3 DNA: TGTGCCAGCAGTTCCGTGACTAGCTCCTACAATGAGCAGTTCTTC
clone size: few; J gene: TRBJ2-1; D gene: .; V gene: TRBV6-2/TRBV6-3; CDR3 protein: CASSYSRAGRVKVKGNEQFF; CDR3 DNA: TGTGCCAGCAGTTACTCCCGTGCGGGACGGGTAAAGGTAAAAGGGAATGAGCAGTTCTTC
clone size: few; J gene: TRBJ2-7; D gene: .; V gene: TRBV20-1; CDR3 protein: CSARDSGGPYEQYF; CDR3 DNA: TGCAGTGCTAGGGATAGCGGAGGGCCTTACGAGCAGTACTTC
clone size: .; J gene: TRBJ1-2; D gene: TRBD1; V gene: TRBV29-1; CDR3 protein: CSVAEQGPYGYTF; CDR3 DNA: TGCAGCGTGGCCGAACAGGGGCCCTATGGCTACACCTTC
clone size: few; J gene: TRBJ2-2; D gene: .; V gene: TRBV7-2; CDR3 protein: CASRSQGAGELFF; CDR3 DNA: TGTGCCAGCAGATCTCAGGGCGCCGGGGAGCTGTTTTTT
clone size: many; J gene: TRBJ2-5; D gene: TRBD2; V gene: TRBV24-1; CDR3 protein: CATSDSSTSGSETQYF; CDR3 DNA: TGTGCCACCAGTGATTCCTCGACTAGCGGGAGTGAGACCCAGTACTTC
clone size: few; J gene: TRBJ2-2; D gene: .; V gene: TRBV4-3; CDR3 protein: CASSLKTGELFF; CDR3 DNA: TGCGCCAGCAGCCTGAAGACCGGGGAGCTGTTTTTT
clone size: many; J gene: TRBJ2-3; D gene: .; V gene: TRBV29-1; CDR3 protein: CSVERQRTDTQYF; CDR3 DNA: TGCAGCGTTGAACGACAGCGCACAGATACGCAGTATTTT
clone size: .; J gene: TRBJ2-7; D gene: .; V gene: TRBV20-1; CDR3 protein: CSASPAGNYEQYF; CDR3 DNA: TGCAGTGCTTCCCCCGCAGGGAACTACGAGCAGTACTTC
clone size: once; J gene: TRBJ1-5; D gene: .; V gene: TRBV7-9; CDR3 protein: CASSLSNQPQHF; CDR3 DNA: TGTGCCAGCAGCTTATCAAATCAGCCCCAGCATTTT
clone size: .; J gene: TRBJ1-1; D gene: .; V gene: TRBV18; CDR3 protein: CASSTQGEITEAFF; CDR3 DNA: TGTGCCAGCTCAACACAGGGTGAGATCACTGAAGCTTTCTTT
clone size: many; J gene: TRBJ2-5; D gene: .; V gene: TRBV29-1; CDR3 protein: CSVGGWARETQYF; CDR3 DNA: TGCAGCGTTGGGGGTTGGGCAAGGGAGACCCAGTACTTC
clone size: .; J gene: TRBJ2-6; D gene: .; V gene: TRBV11-1; CDR3 protein: CASSFLSGGAQGANVLTF; CDR3 DNA: TGTGCCAGCAGCTTCCTTAGCGGAGGGGCCCAAGGGGCCAACGTCCTGACTTTC
clone size: few; J gene: TRBJ1-5; D gene: .; V gene: TRBV3-1; CDR3 protein: CASSLTENQPQHF; CDR3 DNA: TGTGCCAGCAGTTTGACAGAGAATCAGCCCCAGCATTTT
clone size: few; J gene: TRBJ2-6; D gene: TRBD2; V gene: TRBV12-3/TRBV12-4; CDR3 protein: CASRREVGSGANVLTF; CDR3 DNA: TGTGCCAGCAGACGGGAGGTCGGCTCTGGGGCCAACGTCCTGACTTTC
clone size: .; J gene: TRBJ1-3; D gene: .; V gene: TRBV4-1; CDR3 protein: CASSHGAFSGNTIYF; CDR3 DNA: TGCGCCAGCAGCCACGGGGCCTTTTCTGGAAACACCATATATTTT
clone size: few; J gene: TRBJ2-1; D gene: .; V gene: TRBV14; CDR3 protein: CASSQSTGGLPYNEQFF; CDR3 DNA: TGTGCCAGCAGCCAATCGACCGGGGGCCTCCCCTACAATGAGCAGTTCTTC
clone size: .; J gene: TRBJ2-7; D gene: TRBD1; V gene: TRBV5-1; CDR3 protein: CASSSTGFHEQYF; CDR3 DNA: TGCGCCAGCAGCTCGACAGGGTTCCACGAGCAGTACTTC
clone size: .; J gene: TRBJ1-1; D gene: .; V gene: TRBV10-3; CDR3 protein: CAISERGGLNTEAFF; CDR3 DNA: TGTGCCATCAGTGAACGGGGCGGCCTGAACACTGAAGCTTTCTTT
clone size: .; J gene: TRBJ2-7; D gene: .; V gene: TRBV6-2/TRBV6-3; CDR3 protein: CASYGYRNSYEQYF; CDR3 DNA: TGTGCCAGCTACGGATACAGGAACTCCTACGAGCAGTACTTC
clone size: .; J gene: TRBJ2-1; D gene: TRBD2; V gene: TRBV20-1; CDR3 protein: CSAGLAGGVNEQFF; CDR3 DNA: TGCAGTGCAGGACTAGCGGGAGGGGTTAATGAGCAGTTCTTC
clone size: few; J gene: TRBJ2-5; D gene: .; V gene: TRBV12-3/TRBV12-4; CDR3 protein: CASGHGLSQETQYF; CDR3 DNA: TGTGCCAGCGGGCATGGACTATCCCAGGAGACCCAGTACTTC
clone size: few; J gene: TRBJ2-3; D gene: .; V gene: TRBV12-3/TRBV12-4; CDR3 protein: CASRNQGIADTQYF; CDR3 DNA: TGTGCCAGCAGGAACCAGGGTATTGCAGATACGCAGTATTTT
clone size: once; J gene: TRBJ2-3; D gene: .; V gene: TRBV3-1; CDR3 protein: CASSQDIGGWTDSSTDTQYF; CDR3 DNA: TGTGCCAGCAGCCAAGATATAGGAGGTTGGACGGACAGTAGCACAGATACGCAGTATTTT
clone size: .; J gene: TRBJ2-3; D gene: .; V gene: TRBV27; CDR3 protein: CASTRGGYFTDTQYF; CDR3 DNA: TGTGCCAGCACTCGCGGAGGGTATTTCACAGATACGCAGTATTTT
clone size: .; J gene: TRBJ2-5; D gene: TRBD2; V gene: TRBV27; CDR3 protein: CASSLGGTSGGETQYF; CDR3 DNA: TGTGCCAGCAGTTTGGGGGGGACTAGCGGAGGAGAGACCCAGTACTTC
clone size: many; J gene: TRBJ2-3; D gene: .; V gene: TRBV9; CDR3 protein: CASKGGSSTDTQYF; CDR3 DNA: TGTGCCAGCAAAGGAGGATCAAGCACAGATACGCAGTATTTT
clone size: .; J gene: TRBJ1-1; D gene: .; V gene: TRBV4-1; CDR3 protein: CASSQDLWGREAFF; CDR3 DNA: TGCGCCAGCAGCCAAGATCTATGGGGGAGGGAAGCTTTCTTT
clone size: few; J gene: TRBJ1-5; D gene: .; V gene: TRBV28; CDR3 protein: CASRSEPNQPQHF; CDR3 DNA: TGTGCCAGCAGGTCAGAGCCCAATCAGCCCCAGCATTTT
clone size: few; J gene: TRBJ2-7; D gene: TRBD1; V gene: TRBV20-1; CDR3 protein: CSAPVETGTFYEQYF; CDR3 DNA: TGCAGTGCTCCGGTAGAGACAGGGACATTCTACGAGCAGTACTTC
clone size: many; J gene: TRBJ1-6; D gene: .; V gene: TRBV29-1; CDR3 protein: CSVATELNSPLHF; CDR3 DNA: TGCAGCGTTGCAACAGAACTTAATTCACCCCTCCACTTT
clone size: .; J gene: TRBJ1-1; D gene: TRBD1; V gene: TRBV7-2; CDR3 protein: CASSYTTGVGTEAFF; CDR3 DNA: TGTGCCAGCAGCTATACGACAGGGGTGGGGACTGAAGCTTTCTTT
clone size: .; J gene: TRBJ1-4; D gene: TRBD1; V gene: TRBV28; CDR3 protein: CASSLAGTANEKLFF; CDR3 DNA: TGTGCCAGCAGCCTCGCCGGGACAGCAAATGAAAAACTGTTTTTT
clone size: few; J gene: TRBJ2-1; D gene: .; V gene: TRBV12-3/TRBV12-4; CDR3 protein: CASSVGSGGGKEQFF; CDR3 DNA: TGTGCCAGCAGCGTAGGGAGCGGAGGCGGCAAGGAGCAGTTCTTC